This T cell receptor beta chain was captured by sequencing in a study of cytomegalovirus exposure and HLA in healthy donors. The wider study: Genotyping showed around 81% of approximately 430 donors falling in the Caucasian-associated ancestry cluster.

The CDR3 consists of 15 residues. V gave up 2 bases and J gave up 2 bases, with 12 bases separating them. CDR1 is SGDLS and CDR2 is YYNGEE in the germline V gene. PCR involved 60 Vbeta and 13 Jbeta primers. TCRdb keeps only in-frame clones here, not all; method: immunoSEQ multiplex PCR. The sample includes approximately 180,000 clones, over 60% of them seen just once. Overall study findings and caveats: What was likely a sequencing artifact was a cluster of highly shared sequence variants. A missense variant in DCLRE1C was later tied to TCR beta V- and J-gene trimming.

Of note for this clone: Its antigen is currently unknown.

Material for sequencing was PBMCs. This chain links TRBV9 with TRBJ2-3, with a possible D match to TRBD2 (6 bases). This receptor was taken from a man aged 40-49 years in good health and CMV-seropositive. The CDR3 reads CASSVGRTNTDTQYF. Here the CDR3 DNA reads TGTGCCAGCAGCGTGGGGCGGACTAACACAGATACGCAGTATTTT.